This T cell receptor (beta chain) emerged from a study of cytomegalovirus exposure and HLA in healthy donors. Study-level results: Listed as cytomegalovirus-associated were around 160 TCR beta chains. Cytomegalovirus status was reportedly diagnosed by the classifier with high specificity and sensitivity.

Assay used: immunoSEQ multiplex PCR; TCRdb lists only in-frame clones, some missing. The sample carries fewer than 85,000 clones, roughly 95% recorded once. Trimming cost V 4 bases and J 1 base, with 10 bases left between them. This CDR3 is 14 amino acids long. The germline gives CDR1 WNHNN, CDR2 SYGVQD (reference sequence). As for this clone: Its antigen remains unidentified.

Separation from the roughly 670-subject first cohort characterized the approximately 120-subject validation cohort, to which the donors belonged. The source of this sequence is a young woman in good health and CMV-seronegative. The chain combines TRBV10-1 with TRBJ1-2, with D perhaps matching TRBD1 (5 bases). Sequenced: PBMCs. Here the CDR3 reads CASSAGGGNYGYTF. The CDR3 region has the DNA TGCGCCAGCAGTGCCGGCGGGGGTAACTATGGCTACACCTTC.